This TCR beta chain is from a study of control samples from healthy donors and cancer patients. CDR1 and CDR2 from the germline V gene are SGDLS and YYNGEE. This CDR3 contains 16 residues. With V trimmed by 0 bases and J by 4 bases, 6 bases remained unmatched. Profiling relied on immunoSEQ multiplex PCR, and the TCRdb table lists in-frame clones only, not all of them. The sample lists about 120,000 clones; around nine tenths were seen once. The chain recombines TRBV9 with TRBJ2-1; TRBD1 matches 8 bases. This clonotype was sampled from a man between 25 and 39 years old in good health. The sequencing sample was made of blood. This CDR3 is CASSVGTGSRYNEQFF. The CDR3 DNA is TGTGCCAGCAGCGTAGGGACAGGGAGCCGATACAATGAGCAGTTCTTC.